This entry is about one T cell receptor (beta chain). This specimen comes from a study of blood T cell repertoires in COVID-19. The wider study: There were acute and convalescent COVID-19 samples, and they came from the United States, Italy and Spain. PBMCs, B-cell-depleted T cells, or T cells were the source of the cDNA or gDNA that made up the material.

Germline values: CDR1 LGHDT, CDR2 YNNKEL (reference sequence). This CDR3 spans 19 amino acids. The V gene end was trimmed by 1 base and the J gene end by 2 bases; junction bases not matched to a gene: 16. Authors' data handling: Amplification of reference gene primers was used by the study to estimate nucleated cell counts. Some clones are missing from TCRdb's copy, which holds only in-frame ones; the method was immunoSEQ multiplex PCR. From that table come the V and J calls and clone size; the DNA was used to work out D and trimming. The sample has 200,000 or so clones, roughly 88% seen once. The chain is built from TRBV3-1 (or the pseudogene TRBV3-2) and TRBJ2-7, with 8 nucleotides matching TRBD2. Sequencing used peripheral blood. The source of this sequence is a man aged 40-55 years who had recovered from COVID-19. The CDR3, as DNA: TGTGCCAGCAGCCAAGCCCCTTATAGCGGGGCGCGGGTAACCTACGAGCAGTACTTC. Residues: CASSQAPYSGARVTYEQYF.